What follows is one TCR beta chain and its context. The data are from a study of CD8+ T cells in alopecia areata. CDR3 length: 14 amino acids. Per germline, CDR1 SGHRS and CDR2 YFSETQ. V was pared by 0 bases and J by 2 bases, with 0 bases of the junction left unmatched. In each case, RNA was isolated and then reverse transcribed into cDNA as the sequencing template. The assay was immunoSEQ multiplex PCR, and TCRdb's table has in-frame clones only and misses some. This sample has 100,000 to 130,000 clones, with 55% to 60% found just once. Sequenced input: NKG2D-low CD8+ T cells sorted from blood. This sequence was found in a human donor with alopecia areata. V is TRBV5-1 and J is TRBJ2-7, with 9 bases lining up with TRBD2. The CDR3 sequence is CASSLGTSAYEQYF. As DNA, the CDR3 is TGCGCCAGCAGCTTGGGGACTAGCGCCTACGAGCAGTACTTC.